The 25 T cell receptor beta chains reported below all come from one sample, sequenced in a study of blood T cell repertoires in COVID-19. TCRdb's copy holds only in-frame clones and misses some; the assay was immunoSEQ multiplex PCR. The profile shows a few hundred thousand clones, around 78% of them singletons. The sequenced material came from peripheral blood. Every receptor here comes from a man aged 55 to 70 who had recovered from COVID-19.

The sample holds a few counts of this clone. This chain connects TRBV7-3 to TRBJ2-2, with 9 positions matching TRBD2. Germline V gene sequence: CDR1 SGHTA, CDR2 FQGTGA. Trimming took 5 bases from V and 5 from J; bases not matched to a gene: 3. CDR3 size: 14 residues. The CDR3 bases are TGTGCCAGCAGCCTTAGCGGGGGTACCGGGGAGCTGTTTTTT. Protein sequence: CASSLSGGTGELFF.

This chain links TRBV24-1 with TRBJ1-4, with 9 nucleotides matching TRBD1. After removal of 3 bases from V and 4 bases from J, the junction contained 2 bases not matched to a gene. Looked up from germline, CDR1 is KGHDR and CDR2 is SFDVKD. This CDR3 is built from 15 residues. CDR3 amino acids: CATSDRQGVNEKLFF. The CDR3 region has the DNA TGTGCCACCAGTGATCGACAGGGGGTTAATGAAAAACTGTTTTTT.

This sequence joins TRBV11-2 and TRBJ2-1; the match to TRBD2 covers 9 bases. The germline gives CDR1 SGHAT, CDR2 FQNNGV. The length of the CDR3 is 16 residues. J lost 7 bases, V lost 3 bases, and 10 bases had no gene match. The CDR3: CASSLVAGGPGNEQFF. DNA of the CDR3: TGTGCCAGCAGCTTGGTCGCGGGAGGGCCGGGAAATGAGCAGTTCTTC.

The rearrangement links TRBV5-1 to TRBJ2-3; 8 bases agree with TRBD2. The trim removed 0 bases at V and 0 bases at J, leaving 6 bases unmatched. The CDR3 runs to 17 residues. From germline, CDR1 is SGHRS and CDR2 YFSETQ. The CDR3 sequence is CASSLGSSGTSTDTQYF. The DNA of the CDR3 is TGCGCCAGCAGCTTGGGGAGTAGCGGGACAAGCACAGATACGCAGTATTTT.

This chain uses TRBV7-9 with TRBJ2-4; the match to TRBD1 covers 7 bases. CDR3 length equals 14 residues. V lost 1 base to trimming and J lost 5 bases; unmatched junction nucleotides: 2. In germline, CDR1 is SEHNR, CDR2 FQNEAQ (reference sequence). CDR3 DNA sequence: TGTGCCAGCAGCTTAGGAGGGGGCGAAAACATTCAGTACTTC. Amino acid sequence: CASSLGGGENIQYF.

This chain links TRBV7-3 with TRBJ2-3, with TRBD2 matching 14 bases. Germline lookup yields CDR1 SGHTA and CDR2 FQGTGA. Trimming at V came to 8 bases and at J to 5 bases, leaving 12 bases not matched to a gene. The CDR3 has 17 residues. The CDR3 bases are TGTGCCAGCGGCGTGACTAGCGGGGGGGCCTTCAAAGATACGCAGTATTTT. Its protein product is CASGVTSGGAFKDTQYF.

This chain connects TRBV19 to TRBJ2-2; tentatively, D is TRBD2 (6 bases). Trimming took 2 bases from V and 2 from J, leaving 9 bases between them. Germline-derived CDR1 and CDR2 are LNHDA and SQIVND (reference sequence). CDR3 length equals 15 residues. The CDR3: CASSINGGNTGELFF. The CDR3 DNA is TGTGCCAGTAGTATAAACGGGGGAAACACCGGGGAGCTGTTTTTT. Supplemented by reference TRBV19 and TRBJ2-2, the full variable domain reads DGGITQSPKYLFRKEGQNVTLSCEQNLNHDAMYWYRQDPGQGLRLIYYSQIVNDFQKGDIAEGYSVSREKKESFPLTVTSAQKNPTAFYLCASSINGGNTGELFFGEGSRLTVL.

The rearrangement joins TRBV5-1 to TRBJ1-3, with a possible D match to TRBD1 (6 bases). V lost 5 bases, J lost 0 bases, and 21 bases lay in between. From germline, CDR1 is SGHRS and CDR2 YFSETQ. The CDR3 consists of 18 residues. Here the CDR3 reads CASSIGGGARTSGNTIYF. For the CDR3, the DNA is TGCGCCAGCAGTATCGGTGGGGGGGCTAGGACCTCTGGAAACACCATATATTTT.

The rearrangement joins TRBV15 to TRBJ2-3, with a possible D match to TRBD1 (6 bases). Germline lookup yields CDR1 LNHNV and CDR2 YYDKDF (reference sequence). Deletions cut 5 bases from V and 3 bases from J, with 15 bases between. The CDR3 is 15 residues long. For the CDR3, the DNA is TGTGCCACCAGCTCACAGGGTTATTATACAGATACGCAGTATTTT. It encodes CATSSQGYYTDTQYF.

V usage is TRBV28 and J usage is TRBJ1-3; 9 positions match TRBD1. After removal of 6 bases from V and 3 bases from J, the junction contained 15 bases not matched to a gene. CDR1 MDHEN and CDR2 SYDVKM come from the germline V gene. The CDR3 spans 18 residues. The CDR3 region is CASRPGGQGKKGGNTIYF. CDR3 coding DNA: TGTGCCAGCAGACCAGGCGGACAGGGGAAAAAAGGTGGAAACACCATATATTTT. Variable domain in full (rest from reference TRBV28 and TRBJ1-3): DVKVTQSSRYLVKRTGEKVFLECVQDMDHENMFWYRQDPGLGLRLIYFSYDVKMKEKGDIPEGYSVSREKKERFSLILESASTNQTSMYLCASRPGGQGKKGGNTIYFGEGSWLTVV.

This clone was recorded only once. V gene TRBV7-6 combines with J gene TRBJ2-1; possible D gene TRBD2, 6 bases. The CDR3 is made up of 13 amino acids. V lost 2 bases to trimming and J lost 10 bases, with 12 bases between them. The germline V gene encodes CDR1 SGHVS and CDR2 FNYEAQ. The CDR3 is CASSLSRGKEQFF. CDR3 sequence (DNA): TGTGCCAGCAGCTTAAGTCGGGGGAAGGAGCAGTTCTTC.

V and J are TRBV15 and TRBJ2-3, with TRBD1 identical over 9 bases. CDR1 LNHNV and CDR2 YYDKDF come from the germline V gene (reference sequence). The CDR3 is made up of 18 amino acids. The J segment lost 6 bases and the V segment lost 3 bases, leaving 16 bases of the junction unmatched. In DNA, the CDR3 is TGTGCCACCAGCAGCGAAACAGGGGGCTCCTCAACGAGGGATACGCAGTATTTT. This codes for CATSSETGGSSTRDTQYF.

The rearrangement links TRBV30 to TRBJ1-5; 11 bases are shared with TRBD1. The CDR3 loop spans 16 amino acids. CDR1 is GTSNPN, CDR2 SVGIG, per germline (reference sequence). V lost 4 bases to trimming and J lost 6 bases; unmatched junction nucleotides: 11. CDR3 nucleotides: TGTGCCTGGACCCCTTCCGGGACAGGGGGAGGTCAGCCCCAGCATTTT. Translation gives CAWTPSGTGGGQPQHF.

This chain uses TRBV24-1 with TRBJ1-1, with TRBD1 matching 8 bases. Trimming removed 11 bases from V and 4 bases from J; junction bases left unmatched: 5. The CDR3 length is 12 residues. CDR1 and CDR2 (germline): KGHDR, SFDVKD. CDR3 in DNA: TGTGCCAGAGGGACAGGAGCCACTGAAGCTTTCTTT. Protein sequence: CARGTGATEAFF.

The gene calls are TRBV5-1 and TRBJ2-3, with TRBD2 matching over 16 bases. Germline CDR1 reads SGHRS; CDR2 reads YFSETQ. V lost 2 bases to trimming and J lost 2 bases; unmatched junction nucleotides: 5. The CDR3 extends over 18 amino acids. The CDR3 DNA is TGCGCCAGCAGCTTCGGGACTAGCGGGAGGGCCCTCACAGATACGCAGTATTTT. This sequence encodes CASSFGTSGRALTDTQYF.

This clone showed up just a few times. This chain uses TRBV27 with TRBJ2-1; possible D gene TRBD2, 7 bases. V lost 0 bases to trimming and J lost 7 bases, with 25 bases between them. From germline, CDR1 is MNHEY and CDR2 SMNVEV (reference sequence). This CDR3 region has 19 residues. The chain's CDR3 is CASSLSLHVAGAQKNEQFF. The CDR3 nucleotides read TGTGCCAGCAGTTTATCTTTGCATGTGGCGGGGGCCCAGAAAAATGAGCAGTTCTTC.

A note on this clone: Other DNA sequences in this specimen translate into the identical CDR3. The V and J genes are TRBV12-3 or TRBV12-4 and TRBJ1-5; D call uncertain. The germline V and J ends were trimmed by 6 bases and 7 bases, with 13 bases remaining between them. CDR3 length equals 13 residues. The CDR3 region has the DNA TGTGCCAGCAGGGGAGGGTCGGGACAGCCCCAGCATTTT. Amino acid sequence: CASRGGSGQPQHF.

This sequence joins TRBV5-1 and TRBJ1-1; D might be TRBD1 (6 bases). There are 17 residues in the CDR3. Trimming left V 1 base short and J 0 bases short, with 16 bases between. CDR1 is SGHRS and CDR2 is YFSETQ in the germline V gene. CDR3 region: CASSLFSGALMNTEAFF. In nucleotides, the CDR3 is TGCGCCAGCAGCTTGTTTTCAGGGGCCCTCATGAACACTGAAGCTTTCTTT.

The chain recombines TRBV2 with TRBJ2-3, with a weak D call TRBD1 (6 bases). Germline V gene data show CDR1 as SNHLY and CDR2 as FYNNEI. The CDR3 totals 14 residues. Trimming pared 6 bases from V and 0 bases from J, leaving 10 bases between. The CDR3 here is CASRRTASTDTQYF. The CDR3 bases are TGTGCCAGCAGGAGGACAGCTAGCACAGATACGCAGTATTTT. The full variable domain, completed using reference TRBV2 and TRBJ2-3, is EPEVTQTPSHQVTQMGQEVILRCVPISNHLYFYWYRQILGQKVEFLVSFYNNEISEKSEIFDDQFSVERPDGSNFTLKIRSTKLEDSAMYFCASRRTASTDTQYFGPGTRLTVL.

The CDR3 spells CASYPSTVANTEAFF. CDR3 in DNA: TGTGCCAGCTACCCTTCTACCGTCGCTAACACTGAAGCTTTCTTT. The chain joins TRBV7-2 to TRBJ1-1; D gene unclear. V shed 8 bases and J shed 2 bases, with 18 bases lying between them. Germline V lookup: CDR1 SGHTA, CDR2 FQGNSA. The CDR3 has 15 residues.

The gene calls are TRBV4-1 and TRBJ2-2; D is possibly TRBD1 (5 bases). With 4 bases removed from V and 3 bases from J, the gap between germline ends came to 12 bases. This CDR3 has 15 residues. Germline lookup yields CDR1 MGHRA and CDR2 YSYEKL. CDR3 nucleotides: TGCGCCAGCAGCCGAAGGGGTCTTGACACCGGGGAGCTGTTTTTT. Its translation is CASSRRGLDTGELFF.

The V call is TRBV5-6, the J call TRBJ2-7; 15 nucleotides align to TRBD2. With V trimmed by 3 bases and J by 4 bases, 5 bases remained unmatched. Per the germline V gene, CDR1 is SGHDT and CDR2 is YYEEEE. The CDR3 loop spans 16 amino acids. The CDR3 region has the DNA TGTGCCAGCAGCTGGGGACTAGCGGGGGGCCAATACGAGCAGTACTTC. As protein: CASSWGLAGGQYEQYF.

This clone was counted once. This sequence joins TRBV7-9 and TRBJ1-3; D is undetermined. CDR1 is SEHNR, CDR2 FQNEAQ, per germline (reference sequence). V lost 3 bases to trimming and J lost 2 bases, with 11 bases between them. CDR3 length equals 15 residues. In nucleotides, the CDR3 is TGTGCCAGCAGCTTCCCCCGGCGGCCTGGAAACACCATATATTTT. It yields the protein CASSFPRRPGNTIYF.

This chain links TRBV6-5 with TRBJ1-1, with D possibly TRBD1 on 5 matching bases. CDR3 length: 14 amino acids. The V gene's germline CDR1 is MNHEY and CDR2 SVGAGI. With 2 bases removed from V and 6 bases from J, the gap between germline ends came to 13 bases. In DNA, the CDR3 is TGTGCCAGCAGTTACGAGGGACTATGGTCTGAAGCTTTCTTT. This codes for CASSYEGLWSEAFF.

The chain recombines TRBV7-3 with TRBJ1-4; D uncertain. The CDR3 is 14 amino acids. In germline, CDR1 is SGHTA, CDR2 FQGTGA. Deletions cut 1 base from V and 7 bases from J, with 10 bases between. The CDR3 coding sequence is TGTGCCAGCAGCTTAAGCAGGCAGCTTGAAAAACTGTTTTTT. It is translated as CASSLSRQLEKLFF.